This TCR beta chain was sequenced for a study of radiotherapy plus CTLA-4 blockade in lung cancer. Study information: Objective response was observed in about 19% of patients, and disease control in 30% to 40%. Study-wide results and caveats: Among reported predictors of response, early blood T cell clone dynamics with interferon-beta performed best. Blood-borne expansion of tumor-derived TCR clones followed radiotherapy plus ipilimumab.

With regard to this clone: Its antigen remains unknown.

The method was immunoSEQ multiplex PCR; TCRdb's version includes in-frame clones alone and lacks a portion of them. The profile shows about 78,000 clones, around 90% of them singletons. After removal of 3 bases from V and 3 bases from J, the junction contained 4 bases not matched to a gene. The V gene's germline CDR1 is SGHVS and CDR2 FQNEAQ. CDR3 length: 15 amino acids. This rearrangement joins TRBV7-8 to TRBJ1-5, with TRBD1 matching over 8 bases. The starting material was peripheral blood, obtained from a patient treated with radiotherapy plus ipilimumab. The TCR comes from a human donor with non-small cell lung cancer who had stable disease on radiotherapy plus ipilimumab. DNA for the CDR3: TGTGCCAGCAGCTTCGACAGGGGCCTCAATCAGCCCCAGCATTTT. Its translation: CASSFDRGLNQPQHF.